This T cell receptor (beta chain) was captured in a study of blood T cell repertoires in COVID-19. The overall study: The United States, Italy and Spain provided the acute and convalescent COVID-19 samples. PBMCs, B-cell-depleted T cells, or T cells were the source of the cDNA or gDNA that made up the material.

In its sample, this clone was seen once. This CDR3 is built from 15 residues. Per germline, CDR1 SGHNT and CDR2 YYREEE (reference sequence). Trimming cost V 4 bases and J 14 bases, with 22 bases left between them. Authors' data handling: Amplified reference gene primers provided the basis for estimating nucleated cell counts. The protocol was immunoSEQ multiplex PCR, while the TCRdb copy is restricted to in-frame clones and leaves out a portion. The V and J calls and clone size come from that table; D and trimming were worked out from the DNA. This table has about 240,000 clones, 88% appearing once. This receptor was taken from a woman aged 40 to 50 who had recovered from COVID-19. The sequencing sample was made of peripheral blood. This chain links TRBV5-4 with TRBJ1-6; D is unresolved. The CDR3 coding sequence is TGTGCCAGCAGCCCCCCCGGGATGTCTCATCTCACCCTCCACTTT. Translation gives CASSPPGMSHLTLHF.